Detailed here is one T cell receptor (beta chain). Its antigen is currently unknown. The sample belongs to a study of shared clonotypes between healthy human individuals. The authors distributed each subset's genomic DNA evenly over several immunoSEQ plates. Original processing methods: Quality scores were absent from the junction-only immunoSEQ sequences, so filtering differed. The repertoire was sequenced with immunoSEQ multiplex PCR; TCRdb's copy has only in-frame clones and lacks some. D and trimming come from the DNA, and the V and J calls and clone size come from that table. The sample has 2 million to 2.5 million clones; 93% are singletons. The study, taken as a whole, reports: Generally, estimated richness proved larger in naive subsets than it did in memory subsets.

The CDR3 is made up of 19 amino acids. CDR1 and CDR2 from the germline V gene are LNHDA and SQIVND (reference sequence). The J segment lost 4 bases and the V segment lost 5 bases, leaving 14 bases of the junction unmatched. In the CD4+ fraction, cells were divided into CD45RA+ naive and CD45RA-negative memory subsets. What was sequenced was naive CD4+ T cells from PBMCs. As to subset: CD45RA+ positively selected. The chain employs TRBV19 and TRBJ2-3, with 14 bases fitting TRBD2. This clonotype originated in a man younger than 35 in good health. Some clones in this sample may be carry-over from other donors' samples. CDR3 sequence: CASSVLNLGLAGEADTQYF. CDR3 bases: TGTGCCAGTAGTGTTCTCAACCTGGGACTAGCGGGAGAAGCAGATACGCAGTATTTT.